This T cell receptor beta chain was identified in a study of T-cell reconstitution after alpha-beta-depleted transplantation in children. V shed 9 bases and J shed 0 bases, with 11 bases lying between them. The length of the CDR3 is 13 residues. The authors prepared the TCRbeta library with unique molecular identifiers. One entry per CDR3 protein results from TCRdb running MiXCR on the PCR reads. The sample has some 240,000 distinct CDR3 sequences, approximately 9.7% seen once. This clonotype was picked up many times. V usage is TRBV12-3 or TRBV12-4 and J usage is TRBJ1-1, with a tentative D call TRBD1 (5 bases). Specimen: PBMCs from the stem cell graft donor, collected from the stem cell graft. This receptor was obtained from a human donor who donated a stem cell graft to a child with SCID. For the CDR3, the DNA is TGTGCCAGTCTTCAGGGCATGAACACTGAAGCTTTCTTT. Translation gives CASLQGMNTEAFF.